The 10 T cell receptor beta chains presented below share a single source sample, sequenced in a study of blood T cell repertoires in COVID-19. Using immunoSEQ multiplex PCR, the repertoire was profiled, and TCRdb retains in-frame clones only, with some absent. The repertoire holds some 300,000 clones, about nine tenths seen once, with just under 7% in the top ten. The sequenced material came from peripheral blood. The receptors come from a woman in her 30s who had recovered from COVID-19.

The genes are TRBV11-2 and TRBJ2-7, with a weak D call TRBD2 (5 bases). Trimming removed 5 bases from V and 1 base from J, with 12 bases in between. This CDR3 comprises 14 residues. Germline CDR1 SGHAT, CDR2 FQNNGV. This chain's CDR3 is CASSPEDFSYEQYF. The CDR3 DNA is TGTGCCAGCAGCCCCGAGGACTTTTCCTACGAGCAGTACTTC.

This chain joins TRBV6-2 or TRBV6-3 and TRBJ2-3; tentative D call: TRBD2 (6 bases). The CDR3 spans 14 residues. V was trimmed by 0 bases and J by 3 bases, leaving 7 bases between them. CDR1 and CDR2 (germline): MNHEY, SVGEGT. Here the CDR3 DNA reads TGTGCCAGCAGTTACTCCCGGGGGACAGATACGCAGTATTTT. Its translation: CASSYSRGTDTQYF.

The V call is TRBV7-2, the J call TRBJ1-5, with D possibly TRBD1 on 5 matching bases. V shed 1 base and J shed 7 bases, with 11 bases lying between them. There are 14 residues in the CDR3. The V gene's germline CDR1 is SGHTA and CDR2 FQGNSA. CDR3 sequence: CASSLDRGGQPQHF. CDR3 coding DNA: TGTGCCAGCAGCTTAGATAGGGGAGGACAGCCCCAGCATTTT.

The CDR3 protein is CASSEQGFSYNSPLHF. In nucleotides, the CDR3 is TGTGCCAGTAGTGAACAGGGGTTCTCCTATAATTCACCCCTCCACTTT. The rearrangement uses TRBV19 and TRBJ1-6; 7 bases are a match to TRBD1. Trimming removed 5 bases from V and 0 bases from J; junction bases left unmatched: 4. The CDR3 length is 16 residues. CDR1 is LNHDA and CDR2 is SQIVND in the germline V gene (reference sequence).

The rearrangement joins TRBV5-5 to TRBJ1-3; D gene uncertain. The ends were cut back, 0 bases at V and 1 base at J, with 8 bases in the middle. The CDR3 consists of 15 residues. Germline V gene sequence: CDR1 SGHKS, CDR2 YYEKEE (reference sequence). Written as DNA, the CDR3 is TGTGCCAGCAGCTTGGTCCCGGGTTCTGGAAACACCATATATTTT. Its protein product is CASSLVPGSGNTIYF.

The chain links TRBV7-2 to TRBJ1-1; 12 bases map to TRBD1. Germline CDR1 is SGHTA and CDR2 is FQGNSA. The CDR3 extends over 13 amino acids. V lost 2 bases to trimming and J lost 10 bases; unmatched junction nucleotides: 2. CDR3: CASSLKGQGAAFF. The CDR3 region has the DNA TGTGCCAGCAGCTTAAAGGGACAGGGGGCAGCTTTCTTT.

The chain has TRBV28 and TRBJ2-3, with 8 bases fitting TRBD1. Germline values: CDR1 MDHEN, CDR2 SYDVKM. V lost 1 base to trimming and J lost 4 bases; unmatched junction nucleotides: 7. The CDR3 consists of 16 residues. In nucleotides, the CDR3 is TGTGCCAGCAGTTTATTATACAGGGGGTCCCCAGATACGCAGTATTTT. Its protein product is CASSLLYRGSPDTQYF.

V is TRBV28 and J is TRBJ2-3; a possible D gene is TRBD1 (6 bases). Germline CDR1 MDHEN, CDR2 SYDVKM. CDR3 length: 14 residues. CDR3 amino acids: CTSGPGHSTDTQYF. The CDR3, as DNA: TGTACCTCAGGGCCGGGACACAGCACAGATACGCAGTATTTT.

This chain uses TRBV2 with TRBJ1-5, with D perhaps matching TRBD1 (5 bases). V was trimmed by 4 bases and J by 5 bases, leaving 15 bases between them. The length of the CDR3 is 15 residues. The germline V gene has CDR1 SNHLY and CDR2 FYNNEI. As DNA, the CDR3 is TGTGCCAGCAGTGGCGACGCCAGGGCGGATCAGCCCCAGCATTTT. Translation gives CASSGDARADQPQHF.

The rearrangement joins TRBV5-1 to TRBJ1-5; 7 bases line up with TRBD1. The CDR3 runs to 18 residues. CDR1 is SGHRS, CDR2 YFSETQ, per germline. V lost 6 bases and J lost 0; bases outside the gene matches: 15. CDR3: CASNEPHRGPTSNQPQHF. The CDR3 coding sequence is TGCGCCAGCAACGAGCCGCACAGGGGACCTACTAGCAATCAGCCCCAGCATTTT.